This paragraph covers one T cell receptor beta chain sequence. The antigen is undetermined. These data originate in a study of CD8 T cells in ankylosing spondylitis. General study results and limits: Fewer than ten highly homologous variants made up a TCR beta motif that seemed to typify ankylosing spondylitis blood. Disease-linked clones bore a CD8+ phenotype, appearing relatively rarely in peripheral blood.

J was trimmed by 1 base and V by 5 bases; bases with no gene match: 10. The CDR3 totals 16 residues. CDR1 SGHRS and CDR2 YFSETQ come from the germline V gene. Libraries of TCR beta came from quantitative 5'-RACE with molecular barcodes. TCRdb used MiXCR to reprocess the 5' RACE reads, holding one entry per CDR3 protein. The data contain around 890,000 distinct CDR3 sequences, about an eighth of them singletons. Source material: blood, either unsorted or a sorted T cell fraction (not recorded which). The TCR was taken from a male donor with ankylosing spondylitis. The rearrangement joins TRBV5-1 to TRBJ2-3, with 7 bases that match TRBD1. DNA for the CDR3: TGCGCCAGCAGTTACGGAACAGGGGCCCGCACAGATACGCAGTATTTT. It codes for CASSYGTGARTDTQYF.